The 7 T cell receptor beta chains below come from one sample, sequenced in a study of blood T cell repertoires in COVID-19. Sequencing used immunoSEQ multiplex PCR; TCRdb keeps in-frame clones, though not all of them. The repertoire consists of about 150,000 clones, with 65% to 80% occurring once and the leading ten covering around 4.4%. The sample taken for sequencing was peripheral blood. The receptors were gathered from a man between 60 and 75 years old with acute or convalescent COVID-19.

The rearrangement joins TRBV5-1 to TRBJ1-5; weak D call: TRBD1 (6 bases). Germline V lookup: CDR1 SGHRS, CDR2 YFSETQ. This CDR3 has 15 amino acids. V dropped 1 base and J dropped 2 bases, with 10 bases sitting between them. The chain's CDR3 is CASSLLPGGNQPQHF. The CDR3 DNA is TGCGCCAGCAGCTTGCTCCCAGGGGGCAATCAGCCCCAGCATTTT.

The V call is TRBV7-9, the J call TRBJ2-1; D is uncertain. The CDR3 spans 14 residues. V shed 1 base and J shed 0 bases, with 4 bases lying between them. Per germline, CDR1 SEHNR and CDR2 FQNEAQ (reference sequence). CDR3 region: CASSLGSSYNEQFF. DNA of the CDR3: TGTGCCAGCAGCTTAGGGAGCTCCTACAATGAGCAGTTCTTC. Filled out from reference TRBV7-9 and TRBJ2-1, the complete variable domain reads DTGVSQNPRHKITKRGQNVTFRCDPISEHNRLYWYRQTLGQGPEFLTYFQNEAQLEKSRLLSDRFSAERPKGSFSTLEIQRTEQGDSAMYLCASSLGSSYNEQFFGPGTRLTVL.

In this sample, this clone turned up once. The chain couples TRBV18 to TRBJ1-3; 7 bases align to TRBD1. Germline V gene data show CDR1 as KGHSH and CDR2 as LQKENI. J was trimmed by 4 bases and V by 5 bases; bases with no gene match: 8. There are 15 residues in the CDR3. The CDR3 spells CASSNDRVEGNTIYF. The DNA for the CDR3 is TGTGCCAGCTCAAATGACAGGGTCGAAGGAAACACCATATATTTT.

This clone was counted between two and nine times. This chain connects TRBV27 to TRBJ1-3; TRBD1 aligns across 8 bases. V shed 5 bases and J 3 bases; nucleotides not matched to a gene: 9. Germline lookup yields CDR1 MNHEY and CDR2 SMNVEV (reference sequence). CDR3 length: 16 amino acids. CDR3 DNA sequence: TGTGCCAGCAGTCCCAACAGGGGGTGGAGTGGAAACACCATATATTTT. Residues: CASSPNRGWSGNTIYF.

This sequence joins TRBV11-2 and TRBJ2-7; 9 positions match TRBD1. The length of the CDR3 is 14 residues. Germline loops: CDR1 SGHAT, CDR2 FQNNGV. With 7 bases clipped from V and 5 bases from J, the junction kept 9 bases outside the gene matches. Here the CDR3 DNA reads TGTGCCAGCATTCGTGGACAGGGGTCTCACGAGCAGTACTTC. It encodes CASIRGQGSHEQYF.

The V call is TRBV11-2, the J call TRBJ2-7, with 7 bases matching TRBD2. Germline loops: CDR1 SGHAT, CDR2 FQNNGV. CDR3 length equals 14 residues. The V gene end was trimmed by 5 bases and the J gene end by 6 bases; junction bases not matched to a gene: 10. The CDR3 loop reads CASSAQRDGREQYF. The CDR3 DNA sequence: TGTGCCAGCAGCGCCCAGCGGGACGGCCGCGAGCAGTACTTC.

This chain connects TRBV4-1 to TRBJ2-2, with D unclear. This CDR3 spans 16 amino acids. V lost 3 bases, J lost 4 bases, and 15 bases lay in between. Germline lookup yields CDR1 MGHRA and CDR2 YSYEKL. Here the CDR3 reads CASSQWLMAPTGELFF. The CDR3 DNA sequence: TGCGCCAGCAGCCAGTGGTTGATGGCTCCCACCGGGGAGCTGTTTTTT.